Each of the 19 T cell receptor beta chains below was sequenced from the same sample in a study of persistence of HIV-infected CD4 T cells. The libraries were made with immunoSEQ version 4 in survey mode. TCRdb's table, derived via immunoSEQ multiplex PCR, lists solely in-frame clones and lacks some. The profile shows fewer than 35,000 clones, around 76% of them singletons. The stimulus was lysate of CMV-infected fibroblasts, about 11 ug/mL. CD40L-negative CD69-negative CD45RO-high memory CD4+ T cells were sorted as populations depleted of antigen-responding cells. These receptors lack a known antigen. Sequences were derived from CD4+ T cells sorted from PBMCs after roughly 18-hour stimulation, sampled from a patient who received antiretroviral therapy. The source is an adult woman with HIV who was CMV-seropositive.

The DNA for the CDR3 is TGTGCCAGCAGTTCGGGACAGGGACTCCAAGAGACCCAGTACTTC. It codes for CASSSGQGLQETQYF. V gene TRBV27 combines with J gene TRBJ2-5; TRBD1 aligns across 9 bases. Germline CDR1 reads MNHEY; CDR2 reads SMNVEV (reference sequence). The CDR3 contains 15 residues. V lost 4 bases to trimming and J lost 1 base; unmatched junction nucleotides: 4.

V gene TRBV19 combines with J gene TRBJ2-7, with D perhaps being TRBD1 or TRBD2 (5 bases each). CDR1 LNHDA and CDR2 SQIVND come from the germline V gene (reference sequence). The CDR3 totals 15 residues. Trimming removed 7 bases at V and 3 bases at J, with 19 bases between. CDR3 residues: CASTRGYLGDYEQYF. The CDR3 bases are TGTGCCAGTACCCGGGGCTACCTCGGGGACTACGAGCAGTACTTC.

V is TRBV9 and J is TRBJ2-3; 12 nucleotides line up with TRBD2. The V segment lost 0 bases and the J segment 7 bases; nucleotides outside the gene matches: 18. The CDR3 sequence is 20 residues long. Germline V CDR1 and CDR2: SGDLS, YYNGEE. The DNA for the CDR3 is TGTGCCAGCAGCGTAGGGCTAGCGGGGGGGAAATTTCGAAATGACTATACGCAGTATTTT. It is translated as CASSVGLAGGKFRNDYTQYF.

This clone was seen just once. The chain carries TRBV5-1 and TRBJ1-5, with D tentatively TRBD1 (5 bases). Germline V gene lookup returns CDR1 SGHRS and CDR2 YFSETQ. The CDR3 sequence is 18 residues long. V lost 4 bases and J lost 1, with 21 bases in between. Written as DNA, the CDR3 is TGCGCCAGCAGCCCGCCTTATCGTAGGGGTCAGAGCAATCAGCCCCAGCATTTT. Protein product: CASSPPYRRGQSNQPQHF.

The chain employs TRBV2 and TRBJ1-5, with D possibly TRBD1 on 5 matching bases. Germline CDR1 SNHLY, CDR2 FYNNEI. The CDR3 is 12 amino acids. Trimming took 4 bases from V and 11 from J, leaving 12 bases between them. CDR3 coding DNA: TGTGCCAGCAGTGGGGGGTTAGGGGCCCAGCATTTT. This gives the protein CASSGGLGAQHF.

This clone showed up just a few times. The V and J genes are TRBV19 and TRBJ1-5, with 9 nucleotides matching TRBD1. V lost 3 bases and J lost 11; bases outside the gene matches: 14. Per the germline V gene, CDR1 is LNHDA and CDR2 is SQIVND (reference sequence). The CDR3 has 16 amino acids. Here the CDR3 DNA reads TGTGCCAGTAGTATGAGGGGACAGGGAGAGAGGGGAGCCCAGCATTTT. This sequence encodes CASSMRGQGERGAQHF. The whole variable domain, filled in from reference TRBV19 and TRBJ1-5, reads DGGITQSPKYLFRKEGQNVTLSCEQNLNHDAMYWYRQDPGQGLRLIYYSQIVNDFQKGDIAEGYSVSREKKESFPLTVTSAQKNPTAFYLCASSMRGQGERGAQHFGDGTRLSIL.

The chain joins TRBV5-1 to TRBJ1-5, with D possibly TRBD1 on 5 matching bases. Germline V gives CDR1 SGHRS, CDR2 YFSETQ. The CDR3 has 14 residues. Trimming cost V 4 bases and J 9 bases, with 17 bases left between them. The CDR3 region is CASSPYGDQRPQHF. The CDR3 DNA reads TGCGCCAGCAGCCCCTATGGGGACCAGCGGCCCCAGCATTTT. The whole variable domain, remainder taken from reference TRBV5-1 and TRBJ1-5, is KAGVTQTPRYLIKTRGQQVTLSCSPISGHRSVSWYQQTPGQGLQFLFEYFSETQRNKGNFPGRFSGRQFSNSRSEMNVSTLELGDSALYLCASSPYGDQRPQHFGDGTRLSIL.

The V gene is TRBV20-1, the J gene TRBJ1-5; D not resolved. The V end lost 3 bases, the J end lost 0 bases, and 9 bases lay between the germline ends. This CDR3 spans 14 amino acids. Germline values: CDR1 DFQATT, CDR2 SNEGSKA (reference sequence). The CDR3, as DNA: TGCAGTGCTAGTCGCGGGGATAGCAATCAGCCCCAGCATTTT. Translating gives CSASRGDSNQPQHF.

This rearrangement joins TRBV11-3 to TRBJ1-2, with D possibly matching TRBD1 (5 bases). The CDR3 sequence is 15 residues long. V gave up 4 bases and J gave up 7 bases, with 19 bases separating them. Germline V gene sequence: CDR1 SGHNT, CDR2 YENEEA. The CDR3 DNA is TGTGCCAGCAGCTCGCCTTGGGGACTCCACGGTGGCTACACCTTC. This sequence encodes CASSSPWGLHGGYTF.

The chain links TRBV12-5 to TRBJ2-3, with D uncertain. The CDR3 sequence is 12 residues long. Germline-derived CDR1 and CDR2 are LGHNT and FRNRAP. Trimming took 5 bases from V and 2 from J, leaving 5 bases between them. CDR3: CASGLHTDTQYF. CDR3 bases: TGTGCTAGTGGTCTCCACACAGATACGCAGTATTTT.

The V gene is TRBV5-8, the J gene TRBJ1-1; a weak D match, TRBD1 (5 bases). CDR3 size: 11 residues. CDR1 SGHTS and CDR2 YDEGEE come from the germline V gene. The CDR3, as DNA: TGTAAGACCCGGGGGGTCACTGAAGCTTTCTTT. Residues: CKTRGVTEAFF. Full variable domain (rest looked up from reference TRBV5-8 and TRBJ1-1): EAGVTQSPTHLIKTRGQQATLRCSPISGHTSVYWYQQALGLGLQFLLWYDEGEERNRGNFPPRFSGRQFPNYSSELNVNALELEDSALYLCKTRGVTEAFFGQGTRLTVV.

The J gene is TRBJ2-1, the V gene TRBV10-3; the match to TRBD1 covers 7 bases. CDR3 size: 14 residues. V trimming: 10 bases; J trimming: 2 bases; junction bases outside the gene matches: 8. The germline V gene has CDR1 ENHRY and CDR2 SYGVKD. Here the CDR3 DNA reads TGTGCCACCCGAGGACAGGACACCTACAATGAGCAGTTCTTC. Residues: CATRGQDTYNEQFF.

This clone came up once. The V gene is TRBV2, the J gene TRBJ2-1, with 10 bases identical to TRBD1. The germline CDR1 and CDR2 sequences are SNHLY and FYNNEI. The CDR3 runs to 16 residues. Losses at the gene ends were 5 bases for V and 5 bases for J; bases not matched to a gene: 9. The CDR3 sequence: CASSPQTGGIHNEQFF. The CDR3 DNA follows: TGTGCCAGCAGTCCACAGACAGGGGGCATACACAATGAGCAGTTCTTC.

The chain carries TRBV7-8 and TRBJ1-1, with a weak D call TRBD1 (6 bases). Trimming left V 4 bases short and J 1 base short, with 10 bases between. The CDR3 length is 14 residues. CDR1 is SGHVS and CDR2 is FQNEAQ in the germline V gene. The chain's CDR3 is CASSSLGGNTEAFF. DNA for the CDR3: TGTGCCAGCAGCTCCCTAGGGGGGAACACTGAAGCTTTCTTT.

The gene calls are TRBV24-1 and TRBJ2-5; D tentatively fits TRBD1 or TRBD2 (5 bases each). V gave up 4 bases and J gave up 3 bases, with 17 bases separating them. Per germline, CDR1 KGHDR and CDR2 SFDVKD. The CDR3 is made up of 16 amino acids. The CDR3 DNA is TGTGCCACCAGTGACCCCGTGAGGGGCTGGGAAGAGACCCAGTACTTC. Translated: CATSDPVRGWEETQYF.

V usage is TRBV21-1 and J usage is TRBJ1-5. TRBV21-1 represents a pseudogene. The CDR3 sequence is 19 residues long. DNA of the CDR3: TGTGCCAGCAGCAAGAGCATGGAGGGAGGGGGGGGACTTAATCAGCCCCAGCATTTT. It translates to CASSKSMEGGGGLNQPQHF.

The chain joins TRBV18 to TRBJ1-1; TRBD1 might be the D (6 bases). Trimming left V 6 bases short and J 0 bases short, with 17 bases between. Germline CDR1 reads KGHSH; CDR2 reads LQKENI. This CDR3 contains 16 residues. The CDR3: CASSSGQSLMNTEAFF. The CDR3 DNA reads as TGTGCCAGCTCCTCTGGACAGTCTTTAATGAACACTGAAGCTTTCTTT.

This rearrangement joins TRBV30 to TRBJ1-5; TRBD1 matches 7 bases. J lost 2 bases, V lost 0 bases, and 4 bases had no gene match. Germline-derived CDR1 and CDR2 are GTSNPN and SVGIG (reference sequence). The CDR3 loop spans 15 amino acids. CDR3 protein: CAWSVQGSGNQPQHF. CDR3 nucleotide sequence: TGTGCCTGGAGTGTACAGGGGTCGGGCAATCAGCCCCAGCATTTT.

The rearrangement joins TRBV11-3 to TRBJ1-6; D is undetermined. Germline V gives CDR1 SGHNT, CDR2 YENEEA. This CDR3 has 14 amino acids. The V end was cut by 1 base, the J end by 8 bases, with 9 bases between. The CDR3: CASSLGRRDSPLHF. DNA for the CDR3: TGTGCCAGCAGCTTAGGACGGCGAGATTCACCCCTCCACTTT. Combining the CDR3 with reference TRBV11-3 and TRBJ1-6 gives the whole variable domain EAGVVQSPRYKIIEKKQPVAFWCNPISGHNTLYWYLQNLGQGPELLIRYENEEAVDDSQLPKDRFSAERLKGVDSTLKIQPAELGDSAVYLCASSLGRRDSPLHFGNGTRLTVT.